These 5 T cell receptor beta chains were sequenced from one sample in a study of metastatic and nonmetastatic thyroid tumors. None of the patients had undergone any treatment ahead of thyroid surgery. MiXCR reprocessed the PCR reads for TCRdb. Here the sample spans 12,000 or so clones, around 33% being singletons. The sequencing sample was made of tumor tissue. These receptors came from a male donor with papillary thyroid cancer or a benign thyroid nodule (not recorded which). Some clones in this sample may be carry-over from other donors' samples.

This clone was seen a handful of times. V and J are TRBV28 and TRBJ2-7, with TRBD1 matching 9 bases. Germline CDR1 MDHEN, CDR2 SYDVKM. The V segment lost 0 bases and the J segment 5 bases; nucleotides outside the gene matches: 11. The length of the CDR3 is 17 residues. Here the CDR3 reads CASSLWEGGQGFHEQYF. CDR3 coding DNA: TGTGCCAGCAGTTTATGGGAGGGGGGACAGGGCTTCCACGAGCAGTACTTC.

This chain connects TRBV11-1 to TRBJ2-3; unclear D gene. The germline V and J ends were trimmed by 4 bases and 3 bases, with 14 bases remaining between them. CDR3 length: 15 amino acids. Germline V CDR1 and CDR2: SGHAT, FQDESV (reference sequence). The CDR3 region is CASSSSANPTDTQYF. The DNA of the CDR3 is TGTGCCAGCAGCTCCAGCGCCAACCCGACAGATACGCAGTATTTT.

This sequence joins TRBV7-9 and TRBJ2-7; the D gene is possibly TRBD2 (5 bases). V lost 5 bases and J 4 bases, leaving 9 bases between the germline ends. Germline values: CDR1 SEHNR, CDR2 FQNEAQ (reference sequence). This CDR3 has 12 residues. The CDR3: CASSPTSYEQYF. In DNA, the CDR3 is TGTGCCAGCAGCCCTACTAGTTACGAGCAGTACTTC.

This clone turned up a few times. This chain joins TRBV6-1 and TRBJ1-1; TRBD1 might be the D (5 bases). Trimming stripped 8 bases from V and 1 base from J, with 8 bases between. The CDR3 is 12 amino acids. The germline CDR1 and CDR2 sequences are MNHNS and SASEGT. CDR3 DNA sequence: TGTGCCAGCGGTACAGGGAACACTGAAGCTTTCTTT. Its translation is CASGTGNTEAFF.

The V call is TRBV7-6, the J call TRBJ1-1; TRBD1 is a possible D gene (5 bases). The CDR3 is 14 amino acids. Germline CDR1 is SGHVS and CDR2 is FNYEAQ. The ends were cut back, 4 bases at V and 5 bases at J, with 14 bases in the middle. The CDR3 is CASSSAGGRTEAFF. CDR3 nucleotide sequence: TGTGCCAGCAGCTCCGCCGGGGGTAGGACTGAAGCTTTCTTT.